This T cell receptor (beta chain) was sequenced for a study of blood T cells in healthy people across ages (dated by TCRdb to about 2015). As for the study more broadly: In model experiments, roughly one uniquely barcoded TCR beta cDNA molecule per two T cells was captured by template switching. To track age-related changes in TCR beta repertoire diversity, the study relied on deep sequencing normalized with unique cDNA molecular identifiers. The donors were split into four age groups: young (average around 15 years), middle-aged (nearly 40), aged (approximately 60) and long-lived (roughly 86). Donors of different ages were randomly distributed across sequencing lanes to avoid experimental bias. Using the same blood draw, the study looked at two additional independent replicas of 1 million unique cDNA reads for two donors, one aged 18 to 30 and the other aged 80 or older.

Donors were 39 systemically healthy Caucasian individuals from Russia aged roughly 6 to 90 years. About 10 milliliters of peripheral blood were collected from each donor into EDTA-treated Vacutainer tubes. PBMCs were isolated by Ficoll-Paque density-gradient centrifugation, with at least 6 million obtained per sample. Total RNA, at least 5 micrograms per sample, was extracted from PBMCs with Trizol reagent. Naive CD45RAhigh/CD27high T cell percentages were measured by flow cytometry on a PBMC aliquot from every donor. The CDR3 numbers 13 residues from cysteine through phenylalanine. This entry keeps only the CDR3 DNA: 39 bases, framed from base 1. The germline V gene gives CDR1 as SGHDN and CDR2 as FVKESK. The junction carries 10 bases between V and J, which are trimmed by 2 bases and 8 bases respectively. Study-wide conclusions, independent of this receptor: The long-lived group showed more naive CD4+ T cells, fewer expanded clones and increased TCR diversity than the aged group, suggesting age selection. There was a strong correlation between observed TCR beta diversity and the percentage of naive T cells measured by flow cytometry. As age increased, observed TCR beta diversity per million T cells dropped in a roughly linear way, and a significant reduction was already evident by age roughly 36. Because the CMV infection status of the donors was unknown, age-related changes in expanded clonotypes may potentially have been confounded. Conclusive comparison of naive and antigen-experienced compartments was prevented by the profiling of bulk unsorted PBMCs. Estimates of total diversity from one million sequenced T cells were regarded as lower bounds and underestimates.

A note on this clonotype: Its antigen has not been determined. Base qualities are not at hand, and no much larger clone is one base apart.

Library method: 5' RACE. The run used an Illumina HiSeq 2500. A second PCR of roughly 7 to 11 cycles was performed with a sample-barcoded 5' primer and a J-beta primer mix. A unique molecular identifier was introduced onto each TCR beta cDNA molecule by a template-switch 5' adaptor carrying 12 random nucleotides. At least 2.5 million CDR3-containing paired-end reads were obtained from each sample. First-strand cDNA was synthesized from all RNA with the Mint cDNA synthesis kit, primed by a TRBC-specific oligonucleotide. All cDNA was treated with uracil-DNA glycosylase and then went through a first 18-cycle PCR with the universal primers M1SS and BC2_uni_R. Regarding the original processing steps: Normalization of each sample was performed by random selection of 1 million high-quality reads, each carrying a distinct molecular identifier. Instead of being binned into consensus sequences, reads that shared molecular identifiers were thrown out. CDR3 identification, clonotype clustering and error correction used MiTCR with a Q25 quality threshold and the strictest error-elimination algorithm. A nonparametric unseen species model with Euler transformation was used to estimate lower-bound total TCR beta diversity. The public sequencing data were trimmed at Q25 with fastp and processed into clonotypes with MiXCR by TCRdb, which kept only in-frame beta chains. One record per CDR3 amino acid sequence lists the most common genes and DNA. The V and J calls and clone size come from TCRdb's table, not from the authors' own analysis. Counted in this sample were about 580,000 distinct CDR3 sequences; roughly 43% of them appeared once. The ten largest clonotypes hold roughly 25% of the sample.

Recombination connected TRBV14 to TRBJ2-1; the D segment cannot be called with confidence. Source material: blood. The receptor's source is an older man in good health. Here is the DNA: TGTGCCAGCAGCCAATCTCTAGGCGATGAGCAGTTCTTC. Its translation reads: CASSQSLGDEQFF.